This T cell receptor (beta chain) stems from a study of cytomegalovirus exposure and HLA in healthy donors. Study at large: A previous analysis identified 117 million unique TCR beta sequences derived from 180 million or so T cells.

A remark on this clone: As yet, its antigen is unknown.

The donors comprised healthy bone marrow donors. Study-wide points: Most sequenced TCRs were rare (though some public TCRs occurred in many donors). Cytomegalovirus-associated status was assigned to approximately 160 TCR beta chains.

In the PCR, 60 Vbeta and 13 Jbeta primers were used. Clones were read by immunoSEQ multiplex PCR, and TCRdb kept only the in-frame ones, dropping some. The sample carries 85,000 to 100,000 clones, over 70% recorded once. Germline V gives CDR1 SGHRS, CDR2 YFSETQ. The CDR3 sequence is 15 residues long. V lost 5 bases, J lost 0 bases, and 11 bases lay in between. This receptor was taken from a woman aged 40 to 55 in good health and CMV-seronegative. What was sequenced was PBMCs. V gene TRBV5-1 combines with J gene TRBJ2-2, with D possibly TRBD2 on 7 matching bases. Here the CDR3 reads CASRAGAANTGELFF. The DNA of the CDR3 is TGCGCCAGCAGGGCGGGGGCCGCGAACACCGGGGAGCTGTTTTTT.